A selection of T cell receptor beta chains follows, all from one sample in a study of blood T cell repertoires in COVID-19. Sequencing used immunoSEQ multiplex PCR; TCRdb keeps in-frame clones, though not all of them. The sample includes about 270,000 clones, roughly 90% seen only once; the top ten take roughly 1.8%. Material for sequencing was PBMCs or T cells enriched from blood (not recorded which). All receptors come from a woman aged 55 to 70 who had recovered from COVID-19. The CDR3 runs from the conserved cysteine through the conserved F or W. The D gene is left open where the match is weak. A row's size may be missing; if present it is once, few, many or a size class.

clone_size: -; d_call: -; v_call: TRBV5-1; j_call: TRBJ2-1; cdr3_aa: CASSPDTSRAYNEQFF; cdr3_nt: TGCGCCAGCAGCCCCGATACTAGCAGGGCCTACAATGAGCAGTTCTTC
clone_size: -; d_call: TRBD1; v_call: TRBV7-8; j_call: TRBJ1-6; cdr3_aa: CASSLSDRERITSSYNSPLHF; cdr3_nt: TGTGCCAGCAGCTTGTCGGACAGGGAAAGAATAACCAGCTCCTATAATTCACCCCTCCACTTT
clone_size: -; d_call: -; v_call: TRBV27; j_call: TRBJ2-7; cdr3_aa: CASSLDRSSYEQYF; cdr3_nt: TGTGCCAGCAGTTTAGACAGGAGCTCCTACGAGCAGTACTTC
clone_size: -; d_call: TRBD1; v_call: TRBV10-3; j_call: TRBJ2-5; cdr3_aa: CAIRPGTGGMETQYF; cdr3_nt: TGTGCCATTCGTCCCGGGACAGGGGGCATGGAGACCCAGTACTTC
clone_size: -; d_call: TRBD1; v_call: TRBV19; j_call: TRBJ1-5; cdr3_aa: CASRRDRVDQPQHF; cdr3_nt: TGTGCCAGTAGAAGGGACAGGGTTGACCAGCCCCAGCATTTT
clone_size: -; d_call: -; v_call: TRBV11-3; j_call: TRBJ2-1; cdr3_aa: CASSREAHEQFF; cdr3_nt: TGTGCCAGCAGCAGAGAGGCGCATGAGCAGTTCTTC
clone_size: -; d_call: -; v_call: TRBV5-8; j_call: TRBJ2-1; cdr3_aa: CASSGNSGFYNEQFF; cdr3_nt: TGTGCCAGCAGCGGGAACAGCGGGTTCTACAATGAGCAGTTCTTC
clone_size: once; d_call: TRBD1; v_call: TRBV18; j_call: TRBJ1-2; cdr3_aa: CASQPGQGAKGYTF; cdr3_nt: TGTGCCAGCCAACCGGGACAGGGAGCGAAAGGCTACACCTTC
clone_size: -; d_call: -; v_call: TRBV3-1/TRBV3-2; j_call: TRBJ2-3; cdr3_aa: CASSPPGTDTQYF; cdr3_nt: TGTGCCAGCAGCCCTCCGGGCACAGATACGCAGTATTTT
clone_size: -; d_call: -; v_call: TRBV29-1; j_call: TRBJ2-3; cdr3_aa: CSVEYARGTDTQYF; cdr3_nt: TGCAGCGTTGAATACGCCAGGGGCACAGATACGCAGTATTTT
clone_size: -; d_call: TRBD2; v_call: TRBV3-1/TRBV3-2; j_call: TRBJ2-2; cdr3_aa: CASSQDLRTSGSGELFF; cdr3_nt: TGTGCCAGCAGCCAAGATCTAAGGACTAGCGGGAGCGGGGAGCTGTTTTTT
clone_size: -; d_call: -; v_call: TRBV6-5; j_call: TRBJ2-3; cdr3_aa: CASKVAEGTDTQYF; cdr3_nt: TGTGCCAGCAAGGTAGCCGAGGGCACAGATACGCAGTATTTT
clone_size: -; d_call: -; v_call: TRBV5-4; j_call: TRBJ2-3; cdr3_aa: CASSLAGGGSADTQYF; cdr3_nt: TGTGCCAGCAGCTTGGCCGGAGGAGGGAGCGCAGATACGCAGTATTTT
clone_size: -; d_call: TRBD1; v_call: TRBV24-1; j_call: TRBJ1-2; cdr3_aa: CATSDSQGSGGYTF; cdr3_nt: TGTGCCACCAGTGATTCACAGGGGAGTGGTGGCTACACCTTC
clone_size: -; d_call: TRBD2; v_call: TRBV11-2; j_call: TRBJ2-1; cdr3_aa: CASSLGLAGPTDEQFF; cdr3_nt: TGTGCCAGCAGCCTCGGACTAGCGGGGCCCACGGATGAGCAGTTCTTC
clone_size: -; d_call: -; v_call: TRBV29-1; j_call: TRBJ2-7; cdr3_aa: CSVEGPPYEQYF; cdr3_nt: TGCAGCGTTGAAGGGCCTCCCTACGAGCAGTACTTC
clone_size: -; d_call: -; v_call: TRBV28; j_call: TRBJ1-4; cdr3_aa: CASRITGGAVTNEKLFF; cdr3_nt: TGTGCCAGCAGGATTACCGGAGGCGCGGTAACTAATGAAAAACTGTTTTTT
clone_size: -; d_call: -; v_call: TRBV10-1; j_call: TRBJ2-3; cdr3_aa: CASSPGTDTQYF; cdr3_nt: TGCGCCAGCAGCCCGGGGACAGATACGCAGTATTTT
clone_size: -; d_call: TRBD1; v_call: TRBV30; j_call: TRBJ1-5; cdr3_aa: CAWSVKQGADYDQPQHF; cdr3_nt: TGTGCCTGGAGTGTAAAACAGGGGGCGGATTACGATCAGCCCCAGCATTTT
clone_size: -; d_call: TRBD1; v_call: TRBV19; j_call: TRBJ2-2; cdr3_aa: CASRYRQGANTGELFF; cdr3_nt: TGTGCCAGTAGATACCGACAGGGGGCGAACACCGGGGAGCTGTTTTTT
clone_size: -; d_call: TRBD2; v_call: TRBV5-4; j_call: TRBJ2-3; cdr3_aa: CASSSPTSGRVTDTQYF; cdr3_nt: TGTGCCAGCAGCTCGCCGACTAGCGGGAGGGTCACAGATACGCAGTATTTT
clone_size: -; d_call: TRBD1; v_call: TRBV7-2; j_call: TRBJ1-5; cdr3_aa: CASSSWTGGGQPQHF; cdr3_nt: TGTGCCAGCAGCTCCTGGACAGGGGGCGGGCAGCCCCAGCATTTT
clone_size: -; d_call: -; v_call: TRBV7-6; j_call: TRBJ2-6; cdr3_aa: CASSLWGVPSGANVLTF; cdr3_nt: TGTGCCAGCAGCCTATGGGGCGTCCCCTCTGGGGCCAACGTCCTGACTTTC
clone_size: -; d_call: TRBD1; v_call: TRBV27; j_call: TRBJ2-5; cdr3_aa: CASSRTGGEETQYF; cdr3_nt: TGTGCCAGCAGTCGAACAGGGGGCGAAGAGACCCAGTACTTC
clone_size: -; d_call: -; v_call: TRBV4-1; j_call: TRBJ2-7; cdr3_aa: CASSQSPPSASSYEQYF; cdr3_nt: TGCGCCAGCAGCCAATCACCCCCTAGCGCAAGCTCCTACGAGCAGTACTTC
clone_size: -; d_call: TRBD1; v_call: TRBV18; j_call: TRBJ1-5; cdr3_aa: CASSPQGAASNQPQHF; cdr3_nt: TGTGCCAGCTCACCACAGGGGGCGGCTAGCAATCAGCCCCAGCATTTT
clone_size: -; d_call: TRBD2; v_call: TRBV5-1; j_call: TRBJ2-7; cdr3_aa: CASRTTSSGRAYEQYF; cdr3_nt: TGCGCCAGCAGAACGACATCTAGCGGGAGGGCTTACGAGCAGTACTTC
clone_size: -; d_call: -; v_call: TRBV2; j_call: TRBJ1-3; cdr3_aa: CASSETASSGNTIYF; cdr3_nt: TGTGCCAGCAGTGAGACTGCCTCCTCTGGAAACACCATATATTTT
clone_size: -; d_call: TRBD1; v_call: TRBV10-1; j_call: TRBJ2-7; cdr3_aa: CASSTNGPGQSSYEQYF; cdr3_nt: TGCGCCAGCAGCACCAATGGGCCGGGACAGAGCTCCTACGAGCAGTACTTC
clone_size: -; d_call: TRBD1; v_call: TRBV28; j_call: TRBJ1-2; cdr3_aa: CASSGGQGGPRGYTF; cdr3_nt: TGTGCCAGCAGTGGGGGACAGGGAGGGCCTCGGGGCTACACCTTC
clone_size: -; d_call: -; v_call: TRBV6-5; j_call: TRBJ1-1; cdr3_aa: CASSLDGGEAFF; cdr3_nt: TGTGCCAGCAGCCTGGACGGAGGTGAAGCTTTCTTT
clone_size: -; d_call: -; v_call: TRBV19; j_call: TRBJ2-1; cdr3_aa: CASSIETRFYNEQFF; cdr3_nt: TGTGCCAGTAGTATCGAGACGCGGTTCTACAATGAGCAGTTCTTC
clone_size: few; d_call: -; v_call: TRBV18; j_call: TRBJ1-4; cdr3_aa: CASSGRQLNEKLFF; cdr3_nt: TGTGCCAGCTCAGGTAGACAGCTCAATGAAAAACTGTTTTTT
clone_size: -; d_call: -; v_call: TRBV11-2; j_call: TRBJ1-1; cdr3_aa: CASSPRRQGTEAFF; cdr3_nt: TGTGCCAGCAGCCCTCGACGGCAGGGCACTGAAGCTTTCTTT
clone_size: -; d_call: -; v_call: TRBV30; j_call: TRBJ1-1; cdr3_aa: CAWSAGRTEAFF; cdr3_nt: TGTGCCTGGAGTGCTGGGCGAACTGAAGCTTTCTTT
clone_size: -; d_call: -; v_call: TRBV10-3; j_call: TRBJ2-5; cdr3_aa: CAISESGLRSETQYF; cdr3_nt: TGTGCCATCAGTGAGTCCGGACTAAGGTCGGAGACCCAGTACTTC
clone_size: -; d_call: -; v_call: TRBV18; j_call: TRBJ1-1; cdr3_aa: CASSPPEIGDNTEAFF; cdr3_nt: TGTGCCAGCTCACCACCGGAGATAGGGGATAACACTGAAGCTTTCTTT
clone_size: -; d_call: -; v_call: TRBV11-2; j_call: TRBJ1-1; cdr3_aa: CASSLRGMEAFF; cdr3_nt: TGTGCCAGCAGCTTAAGGGGCATGGAAGCTTTCTTT